The 16 T cell receptor beta chains listed next were all sequenced from one sample in a study of diagnostic markers for celiac disease. Following a re-call of the reads, TCRdb has one entry per CDR3 protein and lacks DNA. The listing contains over a thousand distinct CDR3 sequences. The sequenced material came from either unsorted cells or a sorted T cell fraction (not recorded which). Receptor source: a human donor. This table probably holds off-target reads from a library built for another chain.

The chain links TRBV20-1 to TRBJ2-1; with no DNA, the TCRdb D assignment of TRBD1 cannot be verified. CDR1 is DFQATT, CDR2 SNEGSKA, per germline (reference sequence). CDR3 length: 14 residues. This CDR3 is CSARVITEGNEQFF.

This clonotype is called medium-sized based on its frequency. This chain links TRBV12-3 or TRBV12-4 with TRBJ1-2; TCRdb calls TRBD1, which cannot be checked without DNA. This CDR3 region has 15 residues. This CDR3 reads CASSLRDDVRGGYTF.

V usage is TRBV7-9 and J usage is TRBJ2-1. The length of the CDR3 is 16 residues. Germline V gene lookup returns CDR1 SEHNR and CDR2 FQNEAQ (reference sequence). CDR3 amino acids: CASSLDGFSWVHEQFF.

According to its frequency, this clonotype is medium-sized. The rearrangement links TRBV9 to TRBJ2-1; TCRdb's D gene call, TRBD1, goes unchecked for lack of DNA. Per the germline V gene, CDR1 is SGDLS and CDR2 is YYNGEE. CDR3 size: 15 residues. The CDR3 here is CASSGRDRTYNEQFF.

This clonotype is identified as medium-sized from frequency. The CDR3 protein is CSVDGDYYGYTF. The chain couples TRBV29-1 to TRBJ1-2. Germline V gene lookup returns CDR1 SQVTM and CDR2 ANQGSEA. This CDR3 has 12 amino acids. Using reference TRBV29-1 and TRBJ1-2 for the parts outside the CDR3, the full variable domain is SAVISQKPSRDICQRGTSLTIQCQVDSQVTMMFWYRQQPGQSLTLIATANQGSEATYESGFVIDKFPISRPNLTFSTLTVSNMSPEDSSIYLCSVDGDYYGYTFGSGTRLTVV.

In terms of frequency, this clonotype is large. The chain combines TRBV29-1 with TRBJ2-7; TCRdb indicates TRBD2, and absent DNA this call remains unverified. The germline V gene encodes CDR1 SQVTM and CDR2 ANQGSEA. The CDR3 loop spans 16 amino acids. This CDR3 is CSVSGLAGDFSYEQYF.

The V gene is TRBV7-6, the J gene TRBJ2-7; without DNA, the TCRdb call of TRBD1 cannot be checked. This CDR3 has 19 residues. Germline-derived CDR1 and CDR2 are SGHVS and FNYEAQ. The CDR3 sequence is CASSSTDIYLAYSDYEQYF. The full variable domain, rest sourced from reference TRBV7-6 and TRBJ2-7, is GAGVSQSPRYKVTKRGQDVALRCDPISGHVSLYWYRQALGQGPEFLTYFNYEAQQDKSGLPNDRFSAERPEGSISTLTIQRTEQRDSAMYRCASSSTDIYLAYSDYEQYFGPGTRLTVT.

Judged by frequency, this clonotype is medium-sized. V gene TRBV9 combines with J gene TRBJ2-1. Germline loops: CDR1 SGDLS, CDR2 YYNGEE. The CDR3 is made up of 15 amino acids. This CDR3 is CASSVGSNSYNEQFF.

Its frequency marks this clonotype as large. J is TRBJ2-7 and V is TRBV18; lacking DNA, the TRBD1 call made by TCRdb goes unchecked. From germline, CDR1 is KGHSH and CDR2 LQKENI. The CDR3 covers 13 residues. The CDR3 region is CASSPGPAYEQYF.

This chain links TRBV7-2 with TRBJ1-6. This CDR3 spans 13 amino acids. Germline CDR1 reads SGHTA; CDR2 reads FQGNSA. CDR3: CASSLERLSPLHF.

The V call is TRBV12-3 or TRBV12-4, the J call TRBJ1-1. The CDR3 is made up of 14 amino acids. The CDR3 region is CASSSFSGSTEAFF.

Its frequency marks this clonotype as medium-sized (0.01 to 0.1%). This chain joins TRBV4-3 and TRBJ2-3; there is no DNA to check the TCRdb D call of TRBD1. This CDR3 is built from 16 residues. The germline gives CDR1 LGHNA, CDR2 YSLEER. This chain's CDR3 is CASSQDLTRGSDTQYF.

The chain employs TRBV10-3 and TRBJ2-5; as DNA is missing, the TRBD1 call by TCRdb cannot be tested. The germline CDR1 and CDR2 sequences are ENHRY and SYGVKD. The CDR3 loop spans 13 amino acids. CDR3 region: CAISRGLAETQYF.

This rearrangement joins TRBV6-5 to TRBJ2-3; TCRdb's D call of TRBD2 is untestable without DNA. The length of the CDR3 is 19 residues. From germline, CDR1 is MNHEY and CDR2 SVGAGI. The CDR3: CASSPLSPGLAATTDTQYF.

This clonotype ranks as medium-sized in terms of frequency. The chain recombines TRBV28 with TRBJ1-1. In germline, CDR1 is MDHEN, CDR2 SYDVKM. This CDR3 has 14 residues. This CDR3 reads CASSTWTGNTEAFF.

The chain carries TRBV20-1 and TRBJ2-1; TCRdb selects TRBD1, and the lack of DNA leaves this call unchecked. The CDR3 runs to 15 residues. The germline V gene encodes CDR1 DFQATT and CDR2 SNEGSKA (reference sequence). This CDR3 reads CSARPGTGDEDEQFF.